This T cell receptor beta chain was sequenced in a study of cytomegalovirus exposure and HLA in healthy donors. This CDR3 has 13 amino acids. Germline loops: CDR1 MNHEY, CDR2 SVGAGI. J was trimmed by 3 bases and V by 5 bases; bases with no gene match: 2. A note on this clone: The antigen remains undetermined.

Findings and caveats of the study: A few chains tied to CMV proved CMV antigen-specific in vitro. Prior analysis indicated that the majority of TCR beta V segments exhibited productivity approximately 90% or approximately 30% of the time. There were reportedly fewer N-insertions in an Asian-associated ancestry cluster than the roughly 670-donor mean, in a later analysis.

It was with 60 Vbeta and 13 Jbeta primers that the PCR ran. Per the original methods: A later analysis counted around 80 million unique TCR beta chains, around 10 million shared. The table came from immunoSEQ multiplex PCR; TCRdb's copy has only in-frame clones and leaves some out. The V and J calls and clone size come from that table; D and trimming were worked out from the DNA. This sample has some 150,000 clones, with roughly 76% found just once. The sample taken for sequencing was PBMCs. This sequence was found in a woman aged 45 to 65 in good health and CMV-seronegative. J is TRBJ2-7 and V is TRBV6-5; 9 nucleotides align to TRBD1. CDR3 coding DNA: TGTGCCAGCAGTCCGGACAGGGGCTACGAGCAGTACTTC. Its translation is CASSPDRGYEQYF.